The 26 T cell receptor beta chains given below trace back to one sample, sequenced in a study of cytomegalovirus exposure and HLA in healthy donors. With 60 Vbeta and 13 Jbeta primers, the PCR was carried out. Repertoires were generated with immunoSEQ multiplex PCR, while TCRdb's copy carries only in-frame clones and drops some. The table shows tens of thousands of clones, with roughly 73% occurring only once. The material sequenced was PBMCs. The source of these receptors is a woman between 35 and 50 years old in good health and CMV-seronegative.

The chain uses TRBV27 and TRBJ2-7; D not resolved. With 0 bases removed from V and 2 bases from J, the gap between germline ends came to 11 bases. The CDR3 loop spans 15 amino acids. CDR1 and CDR2 from the germline V gene are MNHEY and SMNVEV (reference sequence). CDR3 in amino acids: CASSLSIRGAYEQYF. The DNA of the CDR3 is TGTGCCAGCAGTTTATCAATTAGAGGAGCCTACGAGCAGTACTTC.

V and J are TRBV5-6 and TRBJ1-2; no clear D. Per the germline V gene, CDR1 is SGHDT and CDR2 is YYEEEE. The CDR3 covers 12 residues. The V and J ends lost 6 bases and 3 bases respectively, with 9 bases between them. The CDR3 region is CASTGLDYGYTF. As DNA, the CDR3 is TGTGCCAGCACTGGACTGGACTATGGCTACACCTTC.

The chain recombines TRBV15 with TRBJ1-1; 8 bases line up with TRBD1. Per germline, CDR1 LNHNV and CDR2 YYDKDF (reference sequence). The V segment lost 0 bases and the J segment 5 bases; nucleotides outside the gene matches: 5. CDR3 size: 15 residues. CDR3: CATSRDRTGWTEAFF. CDR3 DNA: TGTGCCACCAGCAGAGACCGGACAGGGTGGACTGAAGCTTTCTTT.

The chain combines TRBV6-5 with TRBJ1-5; D may be TRBD1 (6 bases). Germline lookup yields CDR1 MNHEY and CDR2 SVGAGI. The V and J ends lost 5 bases and 3 bases respectively, with 11 bases between them. The CDR3 spans 14 residues. The CDR3 reads CASSPGTFNQPQHF. The DNA of the CDR3 is TGTGCCAGCAGTCCCGGGACATTCAATCAGCCCCAGCATTTT.

This rearrangement joins TRBV30 to TRBJ2-7, with 8 bases identical to TRBD1. The germline CDR1 and CDR2 sequences are GTSNPN and SVGIG (reference sequence). CDR3 size: 13 residues. The ends lost 3 bases at V and 2 bases at J; junction bases unmatched: 3. CDR3: CAWRRDRPYEQYF. The CDR3 DNA sequence: TGTGCCTGGAGAAGGGACAGGCCCTACGAGCAGTACTTC.

The sample holds a few counts of this clone. CDR3 region: CASSEATGYQPQHF. For the CDR3, the DNA is TGTGCCAGCAGTGAAGCAACGGGGTATCAGCCCCAGCATTTT. The chain is built from TRBV6-1 and TRBJ1-5; D remains unclear. The length of the CDR3 is 14 residues. V was clipped by 0 bases and J by 5 bases, with 8 bases between them. Per germline, CDR1 MNHNS and CDR2 SASEGT.

The genes are TRBV7-3 and TRBJ2-2; 8 bases agree with TRBD2. Germline lookup yields CDR1 SGHTA and CDR2 FQGTGA. V lost 2 bases and J lost 3; bases outside the gene matches: 11. The CDR3 covers 18 residues. The CDR3, as DNA: TGTGCCAGCAGCTTATTCCCCGGCGGGGGGATGGACACCGGGGAGCTGTTTTTT. Translating gives CASSLFPGGGMDTGELFF.

V gene TRBV28 combines with J gene TRBJ1-2; TRBD1 aligns across 12 bases. The CDR3 length is 15 residues. The V and J ends lost 5 bases and 7 bases, in that order; junction bases with no gene match: 8. Germline CDR1 MDHEN, CDR2 SYDVKM. The DNA for the CDR3 is TGTGCCAGCAGTGCCGGGGGACAGGGGGCGCGTGGCTACACCTTC. Translated, it gives CASSAGGQGARGYTF.

The V call is TRBV5-1, the J call TRBJ2-1; possible D gene TRBD2, 5 bases. Trimming shortened V by 2 bases and J by 0 bases, and 18 bases separated the two germline ends. Germline V gives CDR1 SGHRS, CDR2 YFSETQ. The CDR3 has 18 amino acids. The CDR3 DNA sequence: TGCGCCAGCAGCTTTGGGAGTTGGGCCCCGGGCTCCTACAATGAGCAGTTCTTC. Translating gives CASSFGSWAPGSYNEQFF.

The genes are TRBV4-2 and TRBJ1-2, with 8 bases aligning to TRBD1. V trimming: 4 bases; J trimming: 7 bases; junction bases outside the gene matches: 8. CDR3 length: 14 residues. Germline V gene data show CDR1 as LGHNA and CDR2 as YNFKEQ. The CDR3, as DNA: TGTGCCAGCAGCCCCGTCACAGGGGGTGGTGGCTACACCTTC. This sequence encodes CASSPVTGGGGYTF.

The gene calls are TRBV2 and TRBJ1-4; TRBD1 might be the D (5 bases). Germline CDR1 SNHLY, CDR2 FYNNEI. With 7 bases removed from V and 8 bases from J, the gap between germline ends came to 14 bases. The length of the CDR3 is 13 residues. CDR3 DNA: TGTGCCAGCATAGGGCAGGGTGCGGAAAAACTGTTTTTT. Translated, it gives CASIGQGAEKLFF.

Only one count was recorded for this clone. This chain links TRBV2 with TRBJ1-6; unclear D gene. V was trimmed by 5 bases and J by 7 bases, leaving 6 bases between them. The CDR3 is 12 residues long. The germline V gene has CDR1 SNHLY and CDR2 FYNNEI. The CDR3 DNA follows: TGTGCCAGCAGTCCCAGGAATTCACCCCTCCACTTT. Its protein product is CASSPRNSPLHF. Combining the CDR3 with reference TRBV2 and TRBJ1-6 gives the whole variable domain EPEVTQTPSHQVTQMGQEVILRCVPISNHLYFYWYRQILGQKVEFLVSFYNNEISEKSEIFDDQFSVERPDGSNFTLKIRSTKLEDSAMYFCASSPRNSPLHFGNGTRLTVT.

The chain uses TRBV30 and TRBJ1-6, with 7 positions matching TRBD1. The junction had 6 bases not matched to a gene; V was cut back by 4 bases and J by 0 bases. The germline V gene encodes CDR1 GTSNPN and CDR2 SVGIG (reference sequence). This CDR3 is 16 amino acids long. The CDR3 DNA reads TGTGCCTGGATCCCAGGGGGGAGCTCCTATAATTCACCCCTCCACTTT. Its protein is CAWIPGGSSYNSPLHF.

The chain combines TRBV13 with TRBJ1-1; D perhaps matches TRBD1 (5 bases). The V and J ends lost 5 bases and 11 bases respectively, with 24 bases between them. The CDR3 spans 15 residues. Germline loops: CDR1 PRHDT, CDR2 FYEKMQ (reference sequence). This CDR3 is CASSPTGDPASRAFF. CDR3 in DNA: TGTGCCAGCAGCCCTACGGGGGACCCCGCCTCTAGGGCTTTCTTT. The variable domain in full, completed from reference TRBV13 and TRBJ1-1, reads AAGVIQSPRHLIKEKRETATLKCYPIPRHDTVYWYQQGPGQDPQFLISFYEKMQSDKGSIPDRFSAQQFSDYHSELNMSSLELGDSALYFCASSPTGDPASRAFFGQGTRLTVV.

V usage is TRBV11-2 and J usage is TRBJ1-4; 8 nucleotides match TRBD1. Germline values: CDR1 SGHAT, CDR2 FQNNGV. This CDR3 spans 14 amino acids. V lost 1 base, J lost 8 bases, and 3 bases stayed unmatched. The chain's CDR3 is CASSLGTGREKLFF. The DNA of the CDR3 is TGTGCCAGCAGCTTAGGGACAGGGAGAGAAAAACTGTTTTTT.

The rearrangement uses TRBV7-2 and TRBJ2-2; D gene unclear. Germline lookup yields CDR1 SGHTA and CDR2 FQGNSA. The CDR3 has 15 residues. V shed 0 bases and J shed 7 bases, with 12 bases lying between them. The CDR3 nucleotides read TGTGCCAGCAGCTTAGCGGCGCAGGATGGCGGGGAGCTGTTTTTT. Encoded protein: CASSLAAQDGGELFF.

V gene TRBV7-9 combines with J gene TRBJ2-2; tentatively, D is TRBD2 (7 bases). This CDR3 has 16 residues. Germline lookup yields CDR1 SEHNR and CDR2 FQNEAQ (reference sequence). The germline V and J ends were trimmed by 3 bases and 5 bases, with 16 bases remaining between them. CDR3 amino acids: CASSFVWGGQTGELFF. The DNA for the CDR3 is TGTGCCAGCAGCTTCGTATGGGGGGGCCAAACCGGGGAGCTGTTTTTT. The variable domain in full, with the rest retrieved from reference TRBV7-9 and TRBJ2-2, is DTGVSQNPRHKITKRGQNVTFRCDPISEHNRLYWYRQTLGQGPEFLTYFQNEAQLEKSRLLSDRFSAERPKGSFSTLEIQRTEQGDSAMYLCASSFVWGGQTGELFFGEGSRLTVL.

The chain has TRBV2 and TRBJ2-3; weak D call: TRBD2 (5 bases). Between the trimmed V and J ends, which lost 5 bases and 1 base, there was a span of 13 bases. Germline V lookup: CDR1 SNHLY, CDR2 FYNNEI. CDR3 length equals 15 residues. This CDR3 is CASSWELRRTDTQYF. As DNA, the CDR3 is TGTGCCAGCAGTTGGGAGCTTCGACGCACAGATACGCAGTATTTT.

The chain combines TRBV18 with TRBJ1-1; D uncertain. Germline loops: CDR1 KGHSH, CDR2 LQKENI. Trimming pared 1 base from V and 0 bases from J, leaving 15 bases between. This CDR3 has 17 amino acids. The CDR3 spells CASSPRRGVFMNTEAFF. The CDR3 nucleotides are TGTGCCAGCTCACCACGGCGGGGAGTGTTCATGAACACTGAAGCTTTCTTT.

The CDR3 spells CASSKTGAINEKLFF. The CDR3 DNA follows: TGTGCCAGTAGTAAAACAGGGGCTATCAATGAAAAACTGTTTTTT. The genes are TRBV19 and TRBJ1-4, with 7 bases fitting TRBD1. Per germline, CDR1 LNHDA and CDR2 SQIVND (reference sequence). V shed 4 bases and J 5 bases; nucleotides not matched to a gene: 7. The CDR3 runs 15 residues. The variable domain in full, completed from reference TRBV19 and TRBJ1-4, reads DGGITQSPKYLFRKEGQNVTLSCEQNLNHDAMYWYRQDPGQGLRLIYYSQIVNDFQKGDIAEGYSVSREKKESFPLTVTSAQKNPTAFYLCASSKTGAINEKLFFGSGTQLSVL.

CDR3 coding DNA: TGTGCCATTAGGACAGGCGACAATGAGCAGTTCTTC. This sequence encodes CAIRTGDNEQFF. The V and J genes are TRBV10-3 and TRBJ2-1; TRBD1 aligns across 7 bases. The CDR3 runs to 12 residues. CDR1 ENHRY and CDR2 SYGVKD come from the germline V gene. V gave up 9 bases and J gave up 5 bases; unmatched junction bases: 4.

V gene TRBV7-2 combines with J gene TRBJ2-4; TRBD2 agrees at 7 bases. The CDR3 runs to 11 residues. In germline, CDR1 is SGHTA, CDR2 FQGNSA. Trimming at V came to 2 bases and at J to 11 bases, leaving 0 bases not matched to a gene. DNA of the CDR3: TGTGCCAGCAGCTTAAGCGGGGTTCAGTACTTC. It translates to CASSLSGVQYF.

This chain joins TRBV7-2 and TRBJ1-3; D is perhaps TRBD1 (6 bases). CDR1 is SGHTA, CDR2 FQGNSA, per germline. The CDR3 loop spans 11 amino acids. The ends were cut back, 3 bases at V and 13 bases at J, with 10 bases in the middle. CDR3 region: CASSFLDRIYF. CDR3 sequence (DNA): TGTGCCAGCAGCTTCCTTGACAGGATATATTTT.

The chain has TRBV30 and TRBJ2-3; 11 bases are shared with TRBD2. Germline assignment: CDR1 GTSNPN and CDR2 SVGIG (reference sequence). The CDR3 length is 16 residues. J lost 1 base, V lost 2 bases, and 5 bases had no gene match. CDR3 coding DNA: TGTGCCTGGAGTAAAGGGACTAGCGGAGGCACAGATACGCAGTATTTT. It is translated as CAWSKGTSGGTDTQYF.

The chain is built from TRBV21-1 and TRBJ2-5; the table calls TRBD1, which could not be checked here. TRBV21-1 is classified as a pseudogene. The CDR3 loop spans 16 amino acids. As DNA, the CDR3 is TGTGCCAGCAGCATTAGGAACAGGGGGTACCAAGAGACCCAGTACTTC. It codes for CASSIRNRGYQETQYF.

Notes on this clone: The junction differs from germline at one of its ends, possibly a read error. The rearrangement uses TRBV6-6 and TRBJ1-2; 10 bases map to TRBD1. This CDR3 region has 14 residues. From germline, CDR1 is MNHNY and CDR2 SVGAGI (reference sequence). The CDR3 region has the DNA TGTGCCAGCAGTCAACCGACAGGGGGCTATGGCTACCCCTTC. This codes for CASSQPTGGYGYPF.